This is a list of T cell receptor beta chains from one sample in a study of CD8 T cells in ankylosing spondylitis. TCRdb itself ran the 5' RACE reads through MiXCR, one entry per CDR3 protein. The table lists fewer than 200,000 distinct CDR3 sequences, about 20% of them singletons. The sequencing input was blood, either unsorted or a sorted T cell fraction (not recorded which). These receptors originate from a male donor between 5 and 35 years old with ankylosing spondylitis or in good health (not recorded which). The CDR3 runs from the conserved cysteine through the conserved F or W. The D gene is left open where the match is weak. Some rows have no size entry. The others give once, few or many, or a class for an expanded clone.

D: -; V: TRBV5-1; J: TRBJ2-7; size: many; CDR3: CASSPDRSSYEQYF; DNA: TGCGCCAGCAGCCCGGACAGAAGCTCCTACGAGCAGTACTTC
D: -; V: TRBV12-3/TRBV12-4; J: TRBJ1-1; size: many; CDR3: CASSLKVWGTEAFF; DNA: TGTGCCAGCAGTTTAAAGGTTTGGGGCACTGAAGCTTTCTTT
D: TRBD2; V: TRBV4-1; J: TRBJ2-5; size: many; CDR3: CASSQGTSVQETQYF; DNA: TGCGCCAGCAGCCAAGGGACTAGCGTACAAGAGACCCAGTACTTC
D: -; V: TRBV4-3; J: TRBJ2-6; size: many; CDR3: CASSQDAGFGANVLTF; DNA: TGCGCCAGCAGCCAAGATGCAGGGTTTGGGGCCAACGTCCTGACTTTC
D: TRBD1; V: TRBV7-7; J: TRBJ2-2; size: -; CDR3: CASSSESGPGGNTGELFF; DNA: TGTGCCAGCAGCTCCGAGTCCGGACCAGGGGGGAACACCGGGGAGCTGTTTTTT
D: TRBD1; V: TRBV3-1; J: TRBJ2-1; size: many; CDR3: CASSQDVGTGANEQFF; DNA: TGTGCCAGCAGCCAAGATGTAGGGACAGGGGCCAATGAGCAGTTCTTC
D: -; V: TRBV2; J: TRBJ2-6; size: few; CDR3: CASSGWGSYGANVLTF; DNA: TGTGCCAGCAGTGGGTGGGGGAGCTATGGGGCCAACGTCCTGACTTTC
D: -; V: TRBV5-5; J: TRBJ2-1; size: many; CDR3: CASSPARDEQFF; DNA: TGTGCCAGCAGCCCTGCTAGGGATGAGCAGTTCTTC
D: TRBD2; V: TRBV29-1; J: TRBJ2-1; size: many; CDR3: CSVDLLAGGRNEQFF; DNA: TGCAGCGTAGACTTACTAGCGGGAGGGCGGAATGAGCAGTTCTTC
D: TRBD2; V: TRBV3-1; J: TRBJ2-1; size: many; CDR3: CASSQGLSSGSGNEQFF; DNA: TGTGCCAGCAGCCAAGGCCTCTCTAGCGGGAGTGGGAATGAGCAGTTCTTC
D: TRBD2; V: TRBV28; J: TRBJ2-7; size: many; CDR3: CASSGWTSGSYEQYF; DNA: TGTGCCAGCAGTGGGTGGACTAGCGGATCCTACGAGCAGTACTTC
D: TRBD1; V: TRBV11-2; J: TRBJ2-5; size: -; CDR3: CASSSGTGIAETQYF; DNA: TGTGCCAGCAGCTCCGGGACAGGTATCGCAGAGACCCAGTACTTC
D: -; V: TRBV20-1; J: TRBJ2-3; size: many; CDR3: CSARDPIGTDTQYF; DNA: TGCAGTGCTAGAGATCCGATTGGAACAGATACGCAGTATTTT
D: TRBD2; V: TRBV7-8; J: TRBJ2-2; size: many; CDR3: CASSSGRFTGELFF; DNA: TGTGCCAGCAGCAGCGGGAGATTCACCGGGGAGCTGTTTTTT
D: -; V: TRBV20-1; J: TRBJ2-7; size: -; CDR3: CSAIGGKQYF; DNA: TGCAGTGCAATCGGAGGAAAGCAGTACTTC
D: -; V: TRBV6-2/TRBV6-3; J: TRBJ2-1; size: once; CDR3: CASSYVMSGVNEQFF; DNA: TGTGCCAGCAGCTACGTTATGTCGGGAGTCAATGAGCAGTTCTTC
D: -; V: TRBV12-3/TRBV12-4; J: TRBJ1-5; size: many; CDR3: CASRPGPGYQPQHF; DNA: TGTGCCAGCAGACCCGGACCCGGCTATCAGCCCCAGCATTTT
D: -; V: TRBV6-5; J: TRBJ1-1; size: -; CDR3: CASSYSSQNTEAFF; DNA: TGTGCCAGCAGTTACTCGTCCCAGAACACTGAAGCTTTCTTT
D: -; V: TRBV15; J: TRBJ2-1; size: -; CDR3: CATTDPYRRDYNEQFF; DNA: TGTGCCACGACTGACCCATACCGACGGGATTACAATGAGCAGTTCTTC
D: TRBD1; V: TRBV20-1; J: TRBJ1-2; size: -; CDR3: CSASAGGNYGYTF; DNA: TGCAGTGCTAGTGCAGGGGGAAACTATGGCTACACCTTC
D: -; V: TRBV29-1; J: TRBJ2-3; size: -; CDR3: CSVEGVFTDTQYF; DNA: TGCAGCGTGGAGGGGGTTTTCACAGATACGCAGTATTTT
D: -; V: TRBV4-1; J: TRBJ2-3; size: many; CDR3: CASSPPGKVLTDTQYF; DNA: TGCGCCAGCAGCCCTCCGGGGAAGGTCCTCACAGATACGCAGTATTTT
D: -; V: TRBV28; J: TRBJ2-7; size: many; CDR3: CASSLQDRPSTSYEQYF; DNA: TGTGCCAGCAGTCTTCAGGACAGACCGTCCACCTCCTACGAGCAGTACTTC
D: -; V: TRBV5-1; J: TRBJ1-2; size: many; CDR3: CASRSQGTAINYGYTF; DNA: TGCGCCAGCAGATCCCAAGGGACGGCCATTAACTATGGCTACACCTTC
D: TRBD1; V: TRBV12-3/TRBV12-4; J: TRBJ1-4; size: many; CDR3: CASSPSTGGSEKLFF; DNA: TGTGCCAGCAGTCCATCGACAGGGGGAAGTGAAAAACTGTTTTTT
D: -; V: TRBV11-2; J: TRBJ1-1; size: many; CDR3: CASSPRTQPSSTEAFF; DNA: TGTGCCAGCAGCCCCCGGACTCAGCCCTCGAGCACTGAAGCTTTCTTT
D: -; V: TRBV20-1; J: TRBJ2-1; size: many; CDR3: CSARTGLSYNEQFF; DNA: TGCAGTGCTCGTACAGGGCTCTCCTACAATGAGCAGTTCTTC
D: TRBD2; V: TRBV20-1; J: TRBJ2-1; size: many; CDR3: CSARGLAYHNEQFF; DNA: TGCAGTGCTAGGGGACTAGCGTACCACAATGAGCAGTTCTTC
D: -; V: TRBV28; J: TRBJ2-1; size: many; CDR3: CASSLKGREQFF; DNA: TGTGCCAGCAGTTTAAAGGGGCGTGAGCAGTTCTTC
D: -; V: TRBV18; J: TRBJ2-5; size: -; CDR3: CASSPGWSGPFETQYF; DNA: TGTGCCAGCTCACCAGGCTGGAGCGGACCGTTCGAGACCCAGTACTTC
D: -; V: TRBV20-1; J: TRBJ2-3; size: many; CDR3: CSAGEDTQYF; DNA: TGCAGTGCTGGGGAGGATACGCAGTATTTT
D: TRBD2; V: TRBV4-3; J: TRBJ2-7; size: many; CDR3: CASSPASGRAYEQYF; DNA: TGCGCCAGCAGCCCTGCTAGCGGGAGGGCCTACGAGCAGTACTTC
D: TRBD2; V: TRBV2; J: TRBJ2-1; size: -; CDR3: CGTSGYNEQFF; DNA: TGCGGGACTAGCGGATACAATGAGCAGTTCTTC
D: TRBD2; V: TRBV7-9; J: TRBJ2-1; size: many; CDR3: CASKAASGNNEQFF; DNA: TGTGCCAGCAAGGCAGCTAGCGGCAACAATGAGCAGTTCTTC
D: -; V: TRBV6-5; J: TRBJ2-5; size: many; CDR3: CASRFGETQYF; DNA: TGTGCCAGTCGTTTCGGGGAGACCCAGTACTTC
D: -; V: TRBV5-1; J: TRBJ2-1; size: many; CDR3: CASSLARGNNEQFF; DNA: TGCGCCAGCAGCTTGGCTCGGGGGAACAATGAGCAGTTCTTC
D: TRBD1; V: TRBV6-2/TRBV6-3; J: TRBJ2-1; size: few; CDR3: CASSEQGDINEQFF; DNA: TGTGCCAGCAGTGAGCAGGGGGACATCAATGAGCAGTTCTTC
D: TRBD1; V: TRBV20-1; J: TRBJ2-2; size: many; CDR3: CSARAGQGPGELFF; DNA: TGCAGTGCTAGAGCGGGACAGGGGCCCGGGGAGCTGTTTTTT
D: -; V: TRBV29-1; J: TRBJ2-1; size: many; CDR3: CSAGIDRYEQFF; DNA: TGCAGCGCTGGCATCGACAGATACGAGCAGTTCTTC
D: -; V: TRBV15; J: TRBJ2-4; size: many; CDR3: CATSRGGTQAKNIQYF; DNA: TGTGCCACCAGCAGAGGTGGGACGCAAGCCAAAAACATTCAGTACTTC
D: TRBD1; V: TRBV28; J: TRBJ1-2; size: many; CDR3: CASSFQTTGFHGYTF; DNA: TGTGCCAGCAGTTTCCAAACGACAGGGTTCCATGGCTACACCTTC